This TCR beta chain was profiled in a study of T cell changes during pregnancy in multiple sclerosis. Germline-derived CDR1 and CDR2 are MGHRA and YSYEKL. V lost 4 bases and J lost 2, with 16 bases in between. This CDR3 contains 16 residues. Here immunoSEQ multiplex PCR was the method, and the copy in TCRdb shows in-frame clones only, minus some. Counted here are approximately 83,000 clones, 85% to 95% occurring once; the ten biggest clones make up 4.3%. The sample consisted of peripheral blood, taken in the first trimester of pregnancy. The TCR comes from a female donor with multiple sclerosis, enrolled in a pregnancy study. The genes are TRBV4-1 and TRBJ2-3; D might be TRBD2 (6 bases). The CDR3 region has the DNA TGCGCCAGCAGCCTTGTCGGGACTCCTCACACAGATACGCAGTATTTT. Amino acid sequence: CASSLVGTPHTDTQYF.